The present TCR beta chain was sequenced within a study of human T cells and chemical hapten exposure. Whole-study context: The use of 2% DPC on around 2 cm by around 2 cm of upper inner arm skin constituted sensitization. Study-wide points: In comparison with controls, expanded TCRs gave rise to a significantly larger number of large CDR3 similarity clusters.

As the library was built, unique molecular identifiers were attached to individual cDNA molecules. MiXCR, run by TCRdb on the RACE reads, gives a single entry per CDR3 protein. Of about 84,000 distinct CDR3 sequences listed, roughly a tenth are singletons. A word on this clonotype: Its antigen is unknown.

The CDR3 covers 13 residues. The V and J ends lost 2 bases and 2 bases respectively, with 9 bases between them. Germline V CDR1 and CDR2: SQVTM, ANQGSEA. The time point was: patch test 2, 6 weeks after DPC sensitization. Sample treatment: therapeutic diphenylcyclopropenone sensitization with weekly scalp DPC. Patches went on only after blood had been drawn each time. This chain links TRBV29-1 with TRBJ2-5; D not certain. The sequence derives from a woman aged 25 to 45 with alopecia areata. Some clones in this sample may be carry-over from other donors' samples. Source: whole blood, taken in connection with sensitization to the hapten diphenylcyclopropenone (DPC). The CDR3 is CSVERQAQETQYF. The CDR3 nucleotides are TGCAGCGTTGAAAGGCAGGCGCAAGAGACCCAGTACTTC.